A single sample is the source of the 13 T cell receptor beta chains below, sequenced in a study of CD8 T cells in ankylosing spondylitis. TCRdb re-derived calls from the 5' RACE reads in MiXCR, one entry per CDR3 protein. The table lists approximately 350,000 distinct CDR3 sequences, approximately 15% of them singletons. What was sequenced was blood, either unsorted or a sorted T cell fraction (not recorded which). All receptors derive from a male donor with ankylosing spondylitis or in good health (not recorded which).

This clonotype has more than one count but fewer than ten. J is TRBJ2-2 and V is TRBV18; 8 bases line up with TRBD1. V lost 0 bases and J lost 5; bases outside the gene matches: 5. CDR1 and CDR2 (germline): KGHSH, LQKENI. CDR3 length equals 16 residues. The CDR3 sequence is CASSPPGTGGTGELFF. In nucleotides, the CDR3 is TGTGCCAGCTCACCACCAGGGACAGGAGGAACCGGGGAGCTGTTTTTT.

This clonotype turned up a few times. This chain links TRBV7-2 with TRBJ1-2; 9 nucleotides align to TRBD1. The junction had 14 bases not matched to a gene; V was cut back by 4 bases and J by 8 bases. The CDR3 consists of 16 residues. Germline CDR1 and CDR2: SGHTA and FQGNSA. CDR3: CASSSINTGGAGGYTF. In DNA, the CDR3 is TGTGCCAGCAGCTCGATTAACACAGGGGGCGCAGGAGGCTACACCTTC.

The genes are TRBV2 and TRBJ2-3; 10 bases are a match to TRBD1. The CDR3 is made up of 18 amino acids. Germline trimming cut 5 bases from V and 8 bases from J; bases unmatched to any gene: 19. The V gene's germline CDR1 is SNHLY and CDR2 FYNNEI. The CDR3 reads CASSQLPGTGAGIGTQYF. The CDR3, as DNA: TGTGCCAGCAGTCAACTCCCCGGGACAGGGGCCGGAATTGGTACGCAGTATTTT.

This clonotype turned up a few times. The chain is built from TRBV19 and TRBJ1-1; D unclear. The germline V and J ends were trimmed by 3 bases and 4 bases, with 12 bases remaining between them. Germline CDR1 LNHDA, CDR2 SQIVND (reference sequence). CDR3 size: 14 residues. This CDR3 reads CASSISREGTEAFF. CDR3 DNA: TGTGCCAGTAGTATTTCCCGGGAAGGCACTGAAGCTTTCTTT.

V and J are TRBV5-1 and TRBJ1-1, with TRBD1 matching 8 bases. The CDR3 length is 14 residues. The J segment lost 6 bases and the V segment lost 8 bases, leaving 12 bases of the junction unmatched. Germline V lookup: CDR1 SGHRS, CDR2 YFSETQ. In DNA form, the CDR3 reads TGCGCCAGTAAGCGCGCACAGGGGGAATCTGAAGCTTTCTTT. This sequence encodes CASKRAQGESEAFF.

This clonotype was seen only a few times. The chain links TRBV4-2 to TRBJ2-3, with D tentatively TRBD2 (5 bases). Germline-derived CDR1 and CDR2 are LGHNA and YNFKEQ. This CDR3 region has 16 residues. V was trimmed by 4 bases and J by 3 bases, leaving 17 bases between them. The CDR3 DNA reads TGTGCCAGCAGCCCCGAGGAGGCTGCCCGGACAGATACGCAGTATTTT. Translation: CASSPEEAARTDTQYF.

This sequence joins TRBV6-1 and TRBJ2-7; 12 bases are shared with TRBD2. Germline CDR1 and CDR2: MNHNS and SASEGT. This CDR3 spans 16 amino acids. The V gene end was trimmed by 5 bases and the J gene end by 0 bases; junction bases not matched to a gene: 5. The CDR3 spells CASSPRLAGDSYEQYF. In DNA form, the CDR3 reads TGTGCCAGCAGTCCAAGACTAGCGGGAGACTCCTACGAGCAGTACTTC.

The chain joins TRBV19 to TRBJ2-4; maybe TRBD2 (6 bases). The CDR3 contains 14 residues. Germline CDR1 is LNHDA and CDR2 is SQIVND (reference sequence). With 4 bases removed from V and 7 bases from J, the gap between germline ends came to 14 bases. In nucleotides, the CDR3 is TGTGCCAGTAGTACTAGCAGCGGGTTTAACATTCAGTACTTC. Translated: CASSTSSGFNIQYF. Drawing the rest from reference TRBV19 and TRBJ2-4, the complete variable domain is DGGITQSPKYLFRKEGQNVTLSCEQNLNHDAMYWYRQDPGQGLRLIYYSQIVNDFQKGDIAEGYSVSREKKESFPLTVTSAQKNPTAFYLCASSTSSGFNIQYFGAGTRLSVL.

This clonotype was seen many times. The genes are TRBV12-3 or TRBV12-4 and TRBJ1-1; no clear D. CDR3 size: 14 residues. V was cut by 7 bases and J by 0 bases, with 12 bases left in between. CDR3 region: CASTLRVLNTEAFF. CDR3 bases: TGTGCCAGCACCCTCCGGGTCCTGAACACTGAAGCTTTCTTT.

The chain combines TRBV5-6 with TRBJ1-1; D possibly corresponds to TRBD1 (6 bases). Germline CDR1 SGHDT, CDR2 YYEEEE. The V end lost 0 bases, the J end lost 7 bases, and 13 bases lay between the germline ends. CDR3 length: 14 residues. CDR3 in DNA: TGTGCCAGCAGCTTGGCCCTCTTACAGGGTGAAGCTTTCTTT. This sequence encodes CASSLALLQGEAFF.

J is TRBJ2-5 and V is TRBV5-1; a possible D gene is TRBD1 (5 bases). Germline lookup yields CDR1 SGHRS and CDR2 YFSETQ. V lost 2 bases and J lost 2, with 10 bases in between. The CDR3 contains 14 residues. The CDR3 spells CASSLQVGQETQYF. The CDR3, as DNA: TGCGCCAGCAGCTTACAGGTGGGACAAGAGACCCAGTACTTC.

V is TRBV5-6 and J is TRBJ1-1; 11 bases are a match to TRBD1. The length of the CDR3 is 13 residues. Germline V gene data show CDR1 as SGHDT and CDR2 as YYEEEE. J lost 10 bases, V lost 4 bases, and 6 bases had no gene match. In nucleotides, the CDR3 is TGTGCCAGCAGCAAGGACAGGGGGCCGGTAGCTTTCTTT. Its protein product is CASSKDRGPVAFF. The complete variable domain, with remaining parts taken from reference TRBV5-6 and TRBJ1-1, reads DAGVTQSPTHLIKTRGQQVTLRCSPKSGHDTVSWYQQALGQGPQFIFQYYEEEERQRGNFPDRFSGHQFPNYSSELNVNALLLGDSALYLCASSKDRGPVAFFGQGTRLTVV.

This clonotype was detected ten times or more. This sequence joins TRBV18 and TRBJ1-1; TRBD1 matches at 8 bases. Germline values: CDR1 KGHSH, CDR2 LQKENI. The CDR3 extends over 14 amino acids. J was trimmed by 10 bases and V by 3 bases; bases with no gene match: 10. CDR3: CASSPQTGEWIAFF. The CDR3 coding sequence is TGTGCCAGCTCACCTCAGACAGGGGAGTGGATAGCTTTCTTT.